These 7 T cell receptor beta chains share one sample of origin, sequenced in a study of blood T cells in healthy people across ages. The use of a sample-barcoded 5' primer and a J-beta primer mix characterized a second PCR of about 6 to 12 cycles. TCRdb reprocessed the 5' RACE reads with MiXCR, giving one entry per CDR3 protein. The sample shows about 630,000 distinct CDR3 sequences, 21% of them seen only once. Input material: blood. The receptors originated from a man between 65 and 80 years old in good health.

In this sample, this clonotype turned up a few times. The CDR3 sequence is CASSQEPSGRYIQYF. The CDR3, as DNA: TGCGCCAGCAGCCAAGAGCCTAGCGGGAGGTACATTCAGTACTTC. V and J are TRBV4-3 and TRBJ2-4; 11 bases align to TRBD2. Germline-derived CDR1 and CDR2 are LGHNA and YSLEER. CDR3 length: 15 amino acids. The trim removed 0 bases at V and 8 bases at J, leaving 3 bases unmatched.

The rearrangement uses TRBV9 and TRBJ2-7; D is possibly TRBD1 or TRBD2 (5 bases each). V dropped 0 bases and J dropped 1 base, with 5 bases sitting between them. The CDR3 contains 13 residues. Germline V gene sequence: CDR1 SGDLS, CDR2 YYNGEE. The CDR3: CASSVGGSYEQYF. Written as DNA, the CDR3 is TGTGCCAGCAGCGTAGGGGGGTCCTACGAGCAGTACTTC.

CDR3 DNA sequence: TGTGCCAGCAGTTTGGAAAATGCGGGAGATACGCAGCATTTT. It specifies CASSLENAGDTQHF. The V and J genes are TRBV28 and TRBJ2-3; no clear D. The DNA end favors TRBJ1-5, so the J call may be wrong. Per germline, CDR1 MDHEN and CDR2 SYDVKM. The CDR3 runs to 14 residues.

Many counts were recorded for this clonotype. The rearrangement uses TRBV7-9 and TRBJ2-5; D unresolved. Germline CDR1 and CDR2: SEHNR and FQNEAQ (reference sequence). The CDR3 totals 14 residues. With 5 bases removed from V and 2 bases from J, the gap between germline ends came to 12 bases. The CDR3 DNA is TGTGCCAGCAGCCAGCGATCCAAACAAGAGACCCAGTACTTC. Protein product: CASSQRSKQETQYF.

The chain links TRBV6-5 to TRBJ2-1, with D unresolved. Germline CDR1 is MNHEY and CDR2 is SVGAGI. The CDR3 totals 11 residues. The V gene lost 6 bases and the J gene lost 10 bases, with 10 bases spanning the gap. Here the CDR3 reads CASRGRWEQFF. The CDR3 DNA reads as TGTGCCAGCAGGGGTCGATGGGAGCAGTTCTTC.

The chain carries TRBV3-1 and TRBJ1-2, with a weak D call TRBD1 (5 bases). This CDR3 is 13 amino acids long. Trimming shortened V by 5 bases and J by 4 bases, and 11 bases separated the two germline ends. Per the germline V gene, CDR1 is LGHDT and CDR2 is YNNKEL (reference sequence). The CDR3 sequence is CASSFEGTYGYTF. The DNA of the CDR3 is TGTGCCAGCAGCTTCGAGGGGACCTATGGCTACACCTTC.

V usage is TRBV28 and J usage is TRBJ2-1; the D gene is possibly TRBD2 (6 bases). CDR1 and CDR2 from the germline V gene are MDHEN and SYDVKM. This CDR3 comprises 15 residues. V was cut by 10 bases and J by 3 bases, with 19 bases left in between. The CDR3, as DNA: TGTGCCATTACGTCCCCTAGCGTCATCTACAATGAGCAGTTCTTC. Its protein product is CAITSPSVIYNEQFF.